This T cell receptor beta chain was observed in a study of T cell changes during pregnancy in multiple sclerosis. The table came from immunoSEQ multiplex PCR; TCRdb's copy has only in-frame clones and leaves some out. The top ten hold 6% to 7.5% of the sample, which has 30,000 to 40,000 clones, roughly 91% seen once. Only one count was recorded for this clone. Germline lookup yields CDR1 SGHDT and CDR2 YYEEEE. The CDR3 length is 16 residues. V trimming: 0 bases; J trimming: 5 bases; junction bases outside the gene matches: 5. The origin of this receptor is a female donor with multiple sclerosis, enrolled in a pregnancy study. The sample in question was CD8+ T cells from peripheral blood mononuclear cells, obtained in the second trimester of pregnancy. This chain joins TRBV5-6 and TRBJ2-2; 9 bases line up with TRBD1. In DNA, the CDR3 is TGTGCCAGCAGCTTGGCACTACAGGGGGCGACCGGGGAGCTGTTTTTT. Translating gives CASSLALQGATGELFF.